The 23 T cell receptor beta chains presented below share a single source sample, sequenced in a study of cytomegalovirus exposure and HLA in healthy donors. PCR primers comprised 60 Vbeta and 13 Jbeta primers. Assay: immunoSEQ multiplex PCR; the TCRdb copy retains only in-frame clones and omits some. Of about 120,000 clones in the sample, more than 60% were seen once. Sequenced: PBMCs. The receptors stem from a woman in her forties in good health and CMV-seropositive.

The CDR3 DNA reads TGTGCCAGCAGCCGAGGACTAGAAGTTCGGAATGAGCAGTTCTTC. It encodes CASSRGLEVRNEQFF. The chain has TRBV6-5 and TRBJ2-1, with TRBD2 matching 7 bases. After removal of 6 bases from V and 7 bases from J, the junction contained 12 bases not matched to a gene. From germline, CDR1 is MNHEY and CDR2 SVGAGI. The CDR3 runs to 15 residues.

The J gene is TRBJ1-6, the V gene TRBV19, with no clear D. The germline V and J ends were trimmed by 4 bases and 8 bases, with 12 bases remaining between them. CDR1 LNHDA and CDR2 SQIVND come from the germline V gene (reference sequence). The CDR3 consists of 14 residues. This chain's CDR3 is CASSSPVGDSPLHF. The DNA for the CDR3 is TGTGCCAGTAGTAGCCCCGTCGGGGATTCACCCCTCCACTTT.

V gene TRBV6-6 combines with J gene TRBJ2-3; 11 bases map to TRBD2. The V and J ends lost 5 bases and 0 bases, in that order; junction bases with no gene match: 1. Germline values: CDR1 MNHNY, CDR2 SVGAGI (reference sequence). This CDR3 comprises 15 residues. The CDR3 DNA reads as TGTGCCAGCAGTCCTAGCGGGGGGAGCACAGATACGCAGTATTTT. It yields the protein CASSPSGGSTDTQYF.

A single count supports this clone. The rearrangement uses TRBV6-1 and TRBJ1-2, with D possibly TRBD1 on 5 matching bases. The CDR3 totals 16 residues. V was shortened by 3 bases and J by 4 bases, with 18 bases between the two germline ends. Germline-derived CDR1 and CDR2 are MNHNS and SASEGT. CDR3 nucleotide sequence: TGTGCCAGCAGTGAGGGCAGCCAGGGAATCATCTATGGCTACACCTTC. Translating gives CASSEGSQGIIYGYTF.

V is TRBV2 and J is TRBJ2-1, with no clear D. Germline lookup yields CDR1 SNHLY and CDR2 FYNNEI. V was trimmed by 6 bases and J by 8 bases, leaving 5 bases between them. The CDR3 is 10 amino acids. The CDR3 reads CASRRHEQFF. The CDR3 nucleotides read TGTGCCAGCAGGAGGCATGAGCAGTTCTTC.

The rearrangement links TRBV7-8 to TRBJ2-2, with D uncertain. This CDR3 spans 12 amino acids. Trimming took off 5 bases at V and 2 bases at J, with 3 bases between the two ends. CDR1 and CDR2 from the germline V gene are SGHVS and FQNEAQ. The CDR3 coding sequence is TGTGCCAGCAGCCTTAACACCGGGGAGCTGTTTTTT. Translation gives CASSLNTGELFF.

The chain links TRBV11-2 to TRBJ1-1; 8 positions match TRBD1. V shed 3 bases and J 2 bases; nucleotides not matched to a gene: 5. The CDR3 totals 15 residues. Germline CDR1 reads SGHAT; CDR2 reads FQNNGV. This CDR3 is CASSFDRGVNTEAFF. In DNA form, the CDR3 reads TGTGCCAGCAGCTTCGACAGGGGTGTAAACACTGAAGCTTTCTTT.

The chain uses TRBV4-1 and TRBJ2-4; D is ambiguous. CDR3 length: 14 residues. Germline values: CDR1 MGHRA, CDR2 YSYEKL. Deletions cut 0 bases from V and 5 bases from J, with 8 bases between. Here the CDR3 reads CASSQDYMQNIQYF. CDR3 nucleotides: TGCGCCAGCAGCCAAGATTACATGCAAAACATTCAGTACTTC.

A few counts support this clone. V and J are TRBV5-1 and TRBJ2-5, with 8 bases that match TRBD2. V shed 0 bases, J shed 1 base, and the junction held 2 bases outside the gene matches. The CDR3 runs 15 residues. The germline V gene encodes CDR1 SGHRS and CDR2 YFSETQ. For the CDR3, the DNA is TGCGCCAGCAGCTTGGGAACTAGCGGCCAAGAGACCCAGTACTTC. Its translation: CASSLGTSGQETQYF.

The V and J genes are TRBV5-6 and TRBJ2-1; D is perhaps TRBD1 (6 bases). The CDR3 spans 13 residues. Deletions cut 0 bases from V and 10 bases from J, with 11 bases between. The germline V gene encodes CDR1 SGHDT and CDR2 YYEEEE. The CDR3 reads CASSLGGTQEQFF. The CDR3 DNA follows: TGTGCCAGCAGCTTGGGAGGGACACAAGAGCAGTTCTTC.

A few counts support this clone. The chain carries TRBV9 and TRBJ2-7; TRBD1 matches at 10 bases. J was trimmed by 8 bases and V by 4 bases; bases with no gene match: 9. This CDR3 region has 14 residues. Germline V gives CDR1 SGDLS, CDR2 YYNGEE. The CDR3 DNA is TGTGCCAGCAGCACCCGGGACAGGGGCGAACAGCAGTACTTC. Translated, it gives CASSTRDRGEQQYF.

The chain carries TRBV9 and TRBJ2-3, with D uncertain. V dropped 0 bases and J dropped 1 base, with 12 bases sitting between them. Per the germline V gene, CDR1 is SGDLS and CDR2 is YYNGEE. This CDR3 spans 16 amino acids. Here the CDR3 reads CASSVGSWIRTDTQYF. DNA of the CDR3: TGTGCCAGCAGCGTAGGGAGTTGGATACGCACAGATACGCAGTATTTT.

The chain carries TRBV9 and TRBJ2-7, with 11 bases identical to TRBD1. Germline values: CDR1 SGDLS, CDR2 YYNGEE. CDR3 size: 16 residues. V gave up 0 bases and J gave up 7 bases; unmatched junction bases: 9. The DNA for the CDR3 is TGTGCCAGCAGCGTAGGAGGAGGACAGGGGGCGCATGAGCAGTACTTC. The encoded protein is CASSVGGGQGAHEQYF.

The chain links TRBV7-3 to TRBJ2-7, with 12 bases fitting TRBD1. This CDR3 is 16 amino acids long. The germline gives CDR1 SGHTA, CDR2 FQGTGA. V shed 3 bases, J shed 2 bases, and the junction held 5 bases outside the gene matches. The CDR3 bases are TGTGCCAGCAGCTTGGGACAGGGGGCAGGGGCCTACGAGCAGTACTTC. Translating gives CASSLGQGAGAYEQYF.

The V and J genes are TRBV4-2 and TRBJ2-7, with TRBD1 as a possible D gene (6 bases). V was cut by 2 bases and J by 6 bases, with 20 bases left in between. Per germline, CDR1 LGHNA and CDR2 YNFKEQ. This CDR3 is 16 amino acids long. CDR3 residues: CASSQPSSTGTREQYF. The CDR3 DNA follows: TGTGCCAGCAGCCAACCGTCATCCACAGGGACCCGCGAGCAGTACTTC.

CDR3 sequence (DNA): TGTGCCAGCAGTTACTCACAGGGCTCAGGGGGCTACACCTTC. As protein: CASSYSQGSGGYTF. The chain carries TRBV6-6 and TRBJ1-2, with D possibly being TRBD1 (6 bases). The germline V gene encodes CDR1 MNHNY and CDR2 SVGAGI (reference sequence). With 0 bases removed from V and 8 bases from J, the gap between germline ends came to 13 bases. This CDR3 is 14 amino acids long.

The chain uses TRBV4-2 and TRBJ2-7; 11 positions agree with TRBD1. J was trimmed by 2 bases and V by 0 bases; bases with no gene match: 3. The CDR3 is 16 amino acids. Germline V gene sequence: CDR1 LGHNA, CDR2 YNFKEQ. The CDR3 nucleotides read TGTGCCAGCAGCCAAGAGATGGGACAGGGGGCCTACGAGCAGTACTTC. Translated: CASSQEMGQGAYEQYF.

The V call is TRBV5-1, the J call TRBJ2-5; 10 nucleotides match TRBD1. There are 15 residues in the CDR3. The V and J ends lost 0 bases and 5 bases, in that order; junction bases with no gene match: 4. Germline CDR1 reads SGHRS; CDR2 reads YFSETQ. DNA for the CDR3: TGCGCCAGCAGCTTGGCCGGGACAGGGGACGAGACCCAGTACTTC. Residues: CASSLAGTGDETQYF. Based on the CDR3 plus reference TRBV5-1 and TRBJ2-5, the full variable domain is KAGVTQTPRYLIKTRGQQVTLSCSPISGHRSVSWYQQTPGQGLQFLFEYFSETQRNKGNFPGRFSGRQFSNSRSEMNVSTLELGDSALYLCASSLAGTGDETQYFGPGTRLLVL.

The rearrangement uses TRBV19 and TRBJ1-2, with 8 bases matching TRBD1. The V gene's germline CDR1 is LNHDA and CDR2 SQIVND (reference sequence). The CDR3 contains 13 residues. The V segment lost 3 bases and the J segment 5 bases; nucleotides outside the gene matches: 2. DNA of the CDR3: TGTGCCAGTAGTATCTGGACAGGGTATGGCTACACCTTC. Translating it yields CASSIWTGYGYTF.

This chain connects TRBV27 to TRBJ2-2; possible D gene TRBD1, 7 bases. Germline CDR1 and CDR2: MNHEY and SMNVEV (reference sequence). This CDR3 has 16 amino acids. Trimming stripped 5 bases from V and 5 bases from J, with 18 bases between. The DNA of the CDR3 is TGTGCCAGCAGTCGGGATTCAGGGGGAGGAACCGGGGAGCTGTTTTTT. Translated, it gives CASSRDSGGGTGELFF.

The rearrangement joins TRBV2 to TRBJ2-5; TRBD1 might be the D (5 bases). The CDR3 spans 14 residues. Deletions cut 7 bases from V and 5 bases from J, with 17 bases between. The germline V gene has CDR1 SNHLY and CDR2 FYNNEI. DNA for the CDR3: TGTGCCAGCATGGGGCGTGACAGTAAGGAGACCCAGTACTTC. It codes for CASMGRDSKETQYF.

The gene calls are TRBV11-2 and TRBJ2-5; a possible D gene is TRBD2 (7 bases). CDR3 length: 17 amino acids. Trimming removed 8 bases from V and 0 bases from J, with 22 bases in between. Germline CDR1 SGHAT, CDR2 FQNNGV. DNA for the CDR3: TGTGCCAGCCAATCGGTGGGGGGGCCCCCGTACCAAGAGACCCAGTACTTC. Translating gives CASQSVGGPPYQETQYF.

This chain joins TRBV5-1 and TRBJ2-6; D is undetermined. Germline CDR1 and CDR2: SGHRS and YFSETQ. The CDR3 is made up of 15 amino acids. V lost 1 base and J lost 0, with 5 bases in between. For the CDR3, the DNA is TGCGCCAGCAGCTTGTGGAGCTCTGGGGCCAACGTCCTGACTTTC. Translating gives CASSLWSSGANVLTF. The full variable domain, rest sourced from reference TRBV5-1 and TRBJ2-6, is KAGVTQTPRYLIKTRGQQVTLSCSPISGHRSVSWYQQTPGQGLQFLFEYFSETQRNKGNFPGRFSGRQFSNSRSEMNVSTLELGDSALYLCASSLWSSGANVLTFGAGSRLTVL.